This is a list of T cell receptor beta chains from one sample in a study of yellow fever vaccine responses in identical twins. TCRdb fed the RT-PCR reads into MiXCR, producing one record per CDR3 protein. Of about 11,000 distinct CDR3 sequences detected, approximately 80% appear once; the ten largest clones hold almost 7.5%. Source: T cells from blood (PBMCs), unsorted or a sorted subset (not recorded which), taken before or after yellow fever vaccination (not recorded which). These receptors were collected from a woman aged 18-29 years who received the yellow fever vaccine. Each CDR3 is given with its conserved first and last residue. A D gene is named only where the DNA matches it firmly. Size is omitted from some rows. Given values are once, few, many or a class for expanded clones.

j_call: TRBJ2-1; clone_size: -; d_call: TRBD2; v_call: TRBV7-6; cdr3_nt: TGTGCCAGCAGCTCGACTAGCGGAGGAGTCTCCTACAATGAGCAGTTCTTC; cdr3_aa: CASSSTSGGVSYNEQFF
j_call: TRBJ2-5; clone_size: -; d_call: TRBD1; v_call: TRBV2; cdr3_nt: TGTGCCAGCAGAGCAGGACAGGCGGCTAAACAAGAGACCCAGTACTTC; cdr3_aa: CASRAGQAAKQETQYF
j_call: TRBJ2-7; clone_size: -; d_call: TRBD2; v_call: TRBV25-1; cdr3_nt: TGTGCCAGCAGTGCGACTAGCGGCTACGAGCAGTACTTC; cdr3_aa: CASSATSGYEQYF
j_call: TRBJ2-1; clone_size: -; d_call: -; v_call: TRBV11-3; cdr3_nt: TGTGCCAGCAGCTTAGGCCTATACAATGAGCAGTTCTTC; cdr3_aa: CASSLGLYNEQFF
j_call: TRBJ1-2; clone_size: -; d_call: -; v_call: TRBV29-1; cdr3_nt: TGCAGCGTTCTACAGGGAGTTACTAACTATGGCTACACCTTC; cdr3_aa: CSVLQGVTNYGYTF
j_call: TRBJ1-5; clone_size: -; d_call: TRBD1; v_call: TRBV4-3; cdr3_nt: TGCGCCAGCAGCCTTCGGACAGGGGTTTGGTATAGCAATCAGCCCCAGCATTTT; cdr3_aa: CASSLRTGVWYSNQPQHF
j_call: TRBJ2-5; clone_size: -; d_call: TRBD1; v_call: TRBV11-1; cdr3_nt: TGTGCCAGCAGCTCCGGGACAGGGGAAAGTAGGACCCAGTACTTC; cdr3_aa: CASSSGTGESRTQYF
j_call: TRBJ2-1; clone_size: -; d_call: -; v_call: TRBV7-9; cdr3_nt: TGTGCCAGCAGCTTCTGGATGGACGATGAGCAGTTCTTC; cdr3_aa: CASSFWMDDEQFF
j_call: TRBJ1-6; clone_size: -; d_call: -; v_call: TRBV28; cdr3_nt: TGTGCCAGCAGTCCCTTAAGGCAGGACTATAATTCACCCCTCCACTTT; cdr3_aa: CASSPLRQDYNSPLHF
j_call: TRBJ2-5; clone_size: once; d_call: -; v_call: TRBV7-8; cdr3_nt: TGTGCCAGCAGCTTATTTGAGGGGTCAGAGACCCAGTACTTC; cdr3_aa: CASSLFEGSETQYF
j_call: TRBJ2-5; clone_size: -; d_call: -; v_call: TRBV6-1; cdr3_nt: TGTGCCAGCAGACCCTTGACCGGTTCAGGGGAGACCCAGTACTTC; cdr3_aa: CASRPLTGSGETQYF
j_call: TRBJ2-2; clone_size: -; d_call: -; v_call: TRBV10-3; cdr3_nt: TGTGCCATCAACTCTGCTGTGACCGGGGAGCTGTTTTTT; cdr3_aa: CAINSAVTGELFF
j_call: TRBJ2-2; clone_size: once; d_call: -; v_call: TRBV11-2; cdr3_nt: TGTGCCAGCACCCTATTCTACACCGGGGAGCTGTTTTTT; cdr3_aa: CASTLFYTGELFF
j_call: TRBJ2-3; clone_size: -; d_call: -; v_call: TRBV24-1; cdr3_nt: TGTGCCACCAGGTCGGGGGCAGATACGCAGTATTTT; cdr3_aa: CATRSGADTQYF
j_call: TRBJ2-7; clone_size: few; d_call: TRBD2; v_call: TRBV29-1; cdr3_nt: TGCAGCGTTGATCCCCGCGGGGCGGGAGACGAGCAGTACTTC; cdr3_aa: CSVDPRGAGDEQYF
j_call: TRBJ2-1; clone_size: -; d_call: -; v_call: TRBV4-1; cdr3_nt: TGCGCCAGCAGCCAAGATGGAACGGCAGGGTTTTACAATGAGCAGTTCTTC; cdr3_aa: CASSQDGTAGFYNEQFF
j_call: TRBJ2-7; clone_size: once; d_call: -; v_call: TRBV5-1; cdr3_nt: TGCGCCAGCAGCTCCCGACTAGACTCCTACGAGCAGTACTTC; cdr3_aa: CASSSRLDSYEQYF
j_call: TRBJ2-5; clone_size: -; d_call: TRBD1; v_call: TRBV6-1; cdr3_nt: TGTGCCAGCACTAGGGACAGGGGGGTCCAAGAGACCCAGTACTTC; cdr3_aa: CASTRDRGVQETQYF
j_call: TRBJ2-3; clone_size: once; d_call: -; v_call: TRBV20-1; cdr3_nt: TGCAGTCCCCCCCCGGGAGTGGGCACAGATACGCAGTATTTT; cdr3_aa: CSPPPGVGTDTQYF
j_call: TRBJ2-5; clone_size: few; d_call: -; v_call: TRBV7-9; cdr3_nt: TGTGCCAGCAGCCCAGGGGAGACCCAGTACTTC; cdr3_aa: CASSPGETQYF
j_call: TRBJ2-7; clone_size: -; d_call: -; v_call: TRBV2; cdr3_nt: TGTGCCAGCAGTGAAGCGGCAGGGTCGGCCTACGAGCAGTACTTC; cdr3_aa: CASSEAAGSAYEQYF
j_call: TRBJ2-1; clone_size: -; d_call: TRBD2; v_call: TRBV11-3; cdr3_nt: TGTGCCAGTTTGGGGTCGGCTAGCGGGTACAATGAGCAGTTCTTC; cdr3_aa: CASLGSASGYNEQFF
j_call: TRBJ1-1; clone_size: -; d_call: -; v_call: TRBV6-1; cdr3_nt: TGTGCCAGCAGTGGGGCCCACAGAGTTGAAGCTTTCTTT; cdr3_aa: CASSGAHRVEAFF
j_call: TRBJ2-7; clone_size: once; d_call: TRBD1; v_call: TRBV2; cdr3_nt: TGTGCCAGCAGTGACCAAACAGGGGGGTTCTACGAGCAGTACTTC; cdr3_aa: CASSDQTGGFYEQYF
j_call: TRBJ2-7; clone_size: few; d_call: -; v_call: TRBV2; cdr3_nt: TGTGCCAGCAGTGAAGTAGTAGGGCAATACGAGCAGTACTTC; cdr3_aa: CASSEVVGQYEQYF
j_call: TRBJ1-1; clone_size: once; d_call: -; v_call: TRBV21-1; cdr3_nt: TGTGCCAGCCCTGGACAGGGCATGAACACTGAAGCTTTCTTT; cdr3_aa: CASPGQGMNTEAFF
j_call: TRBJ1-6; clone_size: -; d_call: TRBD1; v_call: TRBV28; cdr3_nt: TGTGCCAGCATCCCGACAGGGGCGTCCTATAATTCACCCCTCCACTTT; cdr3_aa: CASIPTGASYNSPLHF
j_call: TRBJ1-1; clone_size: -; d_call: TRBD1; v_call: TRBV29-1; cdr3_nt: TGCAGCGTCGGGGGGCTTTCGGGACAGGGTAATGAAGCTTTCTTT; cdr3_aa: CSVGGLSGQGNEAFF
j_call: TRBJ1-2; clone_size: -; d_call: -; v_call: TRBV5-5; cdr3_nt: TGTGCCAGCAGCTTGAGGCAGGGCACCTATGGCTACACCTTC; cdr3_aa: CASSLRQGTYGYTF
j_call: TRBJ1-2; clone_size: -; d_call: TRBD1; v_call: TRBV13; cdr3_nt: TGTGCCAGCAGCCAGACAGGGAGTAGAAATTATGGCTACACCTTC; cdr3_aa: CASSQTGSRNYGYTF
j_call: TRBJ2-5; clone_size: -; d_call: -; v_call: TRBV27; cdr3_nt: TGTGCCAGCAGTAAGGGGGAGACCCAGTACTTC; cdr3_aa: CASSKGETQYF
j_call: TRBJ1-5; clone_size: -; d_call: -; v_call: TRBV4-2; cdr3_nt: TGTGCCAGCAGCCAAGCCCGGGGCCCTCAGCCCCAGCATTTT; cdr3_aa: CASSQARGPQPQHF
j_call: TRBJ2-3; clone_size: -; d_call: TRBD2; v_call: TRBV28; cdr3_nt: TGTGCCAGCAGTTGGACCTTAGCGGGAGCGACAGATACGCAGTATTTT; cdr3_aa: CASSWTLAGATDTQYF
j_call: TRBJ1-3; clone_size: once; d_call: -; v_call: TRBV27; cdr3_nt: TGTGCCAGCAGTTTATCGGTCAGGGCGGACACCATATATTTT; cdr3_aa: CASSLSVRADTIYF
j_call: TRBJ2-1; clone_size: -; d_call: -; v_call: TRBV28; cdr3_nt: TGTGCCTGGGGTTTACCCTACAATGAGCAGTTCTTC; cdr3_aa: CAWGLPYNEQFF
j_call: TRBJ2-7; clone_size: -; d_call: -; v_call: TRBV18; cdr3_nt: TGTGCCAGCTCACCGGGGCGAGGAGGATACGAGCAGTACTTC; cdr3_aa: CASSPGRGGYEQYF
j_call: TRBJ2-7; clone_size: few; d_call: -; v_call: TRBV19; cdr3_nt: TGTGCCAGTAGTTTCATATCGGGCAGCACCGAGCAGTACTTC; cdr3_aa: CASSFISGSTEQYF
j_call: TRBJ2-3; clone_size: few; d_call: TRBD1; v_call: TRBV11-2; cdr3_nt: TGTGCCAGCAGCCCTTGGACAGGGGGCGGAACAGATACGCAGTATTTT; cdr3_aa: CASSPWTGGGTDTQYF
j_call: TRBJ2-7; clone_size: -; d_call: TRBD1; v_call: TRBV4-3; cdr3_nt: TGCGCCAGCAGCCAAGGGACAGGAAATTCCTACGAGCAGTACTTC; cdr3_aa: CASSQGTGNSYEQYF
j_call: TRBJ1-1; clone_size: -; d_call: -; v_call: TRBV5-6; cdr3_nt: TGTGCCAGCAGCTCTTTTGGGGCCCGTCGGATCTTT; cdr3_aa: CASSSFGARRIF
j_call: TRBJ1-6; clone_size: -; d_call: -; v_call: TRBV7-8; cdr3_nt: TGTGCCAGCAGCCCGGACGTCAGCTCCTATAATTCACCCCTCCACTTT; cdr3_aa: CASSPDVSSYNSPLHF
j_call: TRBJ1-2; clone_size: -; d_call: -; v_call: TRBV11-1; cdr3_nt: TGTGCCAGCAGCCCCAAGGTCACGGGTGGCTACACCTTC; cdr3_aa: CASSPKVTGGYTF
j_call: TRBJ2-7; clone_size: -; d_call: TRBD2; v_call: TRBV13; cdr3_nt: TGTGCCAGCAGCTTAGAGCGGGAGGGCCGTTACGAGCAGTACTTC; cdr3_aa: CASSLEREGRYEQYF
j_call: TRBJ1-1; clone_size: -; d_call: -; v_call: TRBV4-1; cdr3_nt: TGCGCCAGCAGCCATCGTACAGGAAACACTGAAGCTTTCTTT; cdr3_aa: CASSHRTGNTEAFF
j_call: TRBJ1-1; clone_size: -; d_call: TRBD1; v_call: TRBV6-2/TRBV6-3; cdr3_nt: TGTGCCAGCAGTTACTGGACAGGGGGAACTGAAGCTTTCTTT; cdr3_aa: CASSYWTGGTEAFF
j_call: TRBJ2-1; clone_size: -; d_call: -; v_call: TRBV9; cdr3_nt: TGTGCCAGCAGCGTATGGGGGGACAATGAGCAGTTCTTC; cdr3_aa: CASSVWGDNEQFF
j_call: TRBJ2-3; clone_size: -; d_call: -; v_call: TRBV19; cdr3_nt: TGTGCCAGTTCGAGGGGCGCCGCGGCAGATACGCAGTATTTT; cdr3_aa: CASSRGAAADTQYF
j_call: TRBJ1-1; clone_size: -; d_call: -; v_call: TRBV27; cdr3_nt: TGTGCCAGCCGTACCCCTGTGCAGTTAAACACTGAAGCTTTCTTT; cdr3_aa: CASRTPVQLNTEAFF
j_call: TRBJ2-7; clone_size: -; d_call: -; v_call: TRBV29-1; cdr3_nt: TGCAGCGTTGAATGGGAGGACAGGCCCTACGAGCAGTACTTC; cdr3_aa: CSVEWEDRPYEQYF
j_call: TRBJ2-7; clone_size: -; d_call: -; v_call: TRBV7-6; cdr3_nt: TGTGCCAGCAGCTTGGGGGTTAGCTCCTACGAGCAGTACTTC; cdr3_aa: CASSLGVSSYEQYF
j_call: TRBJ2-1; clone_size: few; d_call: TRBD1; v_call: TRBV3-1; cdr3_nt: TGTGCCAGCAGCCGTGGGACAGTGCACTACAATGAGCAGTTCTTC; cdr3_aa: CASSRGTVHYNEQFF
j_call: TRBJ2-1; clone_size: -; d_call: -; v_call: TRBV7-9; cdr3_nt: TGTGCCAGCAGCTTAGTCTCTGGGGACACCAGTAGGGATGAGCAGTTCTTC; cdr3_aa: CASSLVSGDTSRDEQFF
j_call: TRBJ2-1; clone_size: -; d_call: TRBD2; v_call: TRBV11-2; cdr3_nt: TGTGCCAGCAGCGCACTAGCGGGCGCTTACAATGAGCAGTTCTTC; cdr3_aa: CASSALAGAYNEQFF
j_call: TRBJ1-1; clone_size: -; d_call: TRBD1; v_call: TRBV6-4; cdr3_nt: TGTGCCAGCAGTGACCCAGTGGGACAGGGAAACACTGAAGCTTTCTTT; cdr3_aa: CASSDPVGQGNTEAFF
j_call: TRBJ1-4; clone_size: once; d_call: -; v_call: TRBV6-1; cdr3_nt: TGTGCCAGCAGCCCCACAGGGTCAGGGGAAAAACTGTTTTTT; cdr3_aa: CASSPTGSGEKLFF